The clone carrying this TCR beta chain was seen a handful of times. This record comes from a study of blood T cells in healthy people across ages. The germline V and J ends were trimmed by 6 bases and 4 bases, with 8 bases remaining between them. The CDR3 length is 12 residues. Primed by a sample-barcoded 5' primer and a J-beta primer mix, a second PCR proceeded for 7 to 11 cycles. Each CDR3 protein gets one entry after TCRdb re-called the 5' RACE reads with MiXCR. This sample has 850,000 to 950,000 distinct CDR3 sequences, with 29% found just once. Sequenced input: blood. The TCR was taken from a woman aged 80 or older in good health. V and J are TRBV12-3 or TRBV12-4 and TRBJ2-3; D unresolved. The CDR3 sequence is CASRVGSDTQYF. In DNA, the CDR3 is TGTGCCAGCAGAGTGGGGTCAGATACGCAGTATTTT.